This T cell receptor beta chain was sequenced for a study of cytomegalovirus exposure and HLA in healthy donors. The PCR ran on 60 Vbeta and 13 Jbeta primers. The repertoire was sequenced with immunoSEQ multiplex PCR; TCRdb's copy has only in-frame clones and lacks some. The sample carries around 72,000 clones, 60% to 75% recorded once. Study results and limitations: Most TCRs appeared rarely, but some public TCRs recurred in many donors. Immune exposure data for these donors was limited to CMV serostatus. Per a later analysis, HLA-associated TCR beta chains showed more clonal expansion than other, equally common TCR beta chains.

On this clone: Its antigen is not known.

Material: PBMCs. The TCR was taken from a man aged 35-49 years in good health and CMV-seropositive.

CDR3 protein: CASSLVEDTEAFF. The CDR3 DNA sequence: TGTGCCAGCAGCTTAGTCGAGGACACTGAAGCTTTCTTT. This chain joins TRBV11-3 and TRBJ1-1; D gene unclear. This CDR3 contains 13 residues. The germline V gene encodes CDR1 SGHNT and CDR2 YENEEA. V lost 1 base and J 3 bases, leaving 6 bases between the germline ends.